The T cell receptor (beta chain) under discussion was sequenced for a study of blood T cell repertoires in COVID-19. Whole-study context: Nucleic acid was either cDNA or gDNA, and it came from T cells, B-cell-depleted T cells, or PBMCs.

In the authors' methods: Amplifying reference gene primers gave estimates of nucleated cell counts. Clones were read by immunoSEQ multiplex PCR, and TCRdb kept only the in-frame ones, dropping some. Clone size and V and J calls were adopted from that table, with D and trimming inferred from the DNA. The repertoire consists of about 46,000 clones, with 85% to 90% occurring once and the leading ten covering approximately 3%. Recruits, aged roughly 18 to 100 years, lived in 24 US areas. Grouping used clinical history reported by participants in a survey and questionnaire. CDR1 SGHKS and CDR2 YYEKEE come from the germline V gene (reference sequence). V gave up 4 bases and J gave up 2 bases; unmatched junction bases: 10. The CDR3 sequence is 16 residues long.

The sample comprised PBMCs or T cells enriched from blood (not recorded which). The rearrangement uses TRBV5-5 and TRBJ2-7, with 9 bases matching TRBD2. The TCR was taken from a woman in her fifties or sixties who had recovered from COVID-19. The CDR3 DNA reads TGTGCCAGCAGCCTGGGGGGACTAGCCGTACCCTACGAGCAGTACTTC. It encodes CASSLGGLAVPYEQYF. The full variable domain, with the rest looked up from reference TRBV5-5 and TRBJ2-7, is DAGVTQSPTHLIKTRGQQVTLRCSPISGHKSVSWYQQVLGQGPQFIFQYYEKEERGRGNFPDRFSARQFPNYSSELNVNALLLGDSALYLCASSLGGLAVPYEQYFGPGTRLTVT.